The 7 T cell receptor beta chains listed next were all sequenced from one sample in a study of T-cell memory formation after mild COVID-19 listed by TCRdb under 2021. Library construction relied on 5' RACE. Sequencing relied on an Illumina NovaSeq 6000. Clones were called with MiXCR by TCRdb after fastp trimmed the public reads at Q25, and only in-frame beta chains were retained. For every CDR3 protein sequence, its rows merge into one entry that carries the most common genes and DNA. The sample table shows about 390,000 distinct CDR3 sequences, and around a fifth are seen once. Around 12% of the sample lies in the top ten. Input material: PBMCs or a T cell subset sorted from them (not recorded which). The receptor set was obtained from an adult woman who had mild COVID-19 (a few samples of this study predate the infection). The sample titles of this study are shuffled in the database, so cell type and time point are left out; the donor was told from shared clones.

The chain uses TRBV12-3 or TRBV12-4 and TRBJ2-7; the D gene is possibly TRBD2 (5 bases). Trimming removed 5 bases at V and 3 bases at J, with 11 bases between. The CDR3 runs 13 residues. CDR3 loop: CASSEGSGYEQYF. The CDR3 nucleotides read TGTGCCAGCAGTGAGGGTTCTGGCTACGAGCAGTACTTC.

This clonotype came up once. The gene calls are TRBV5-1 and TRBJ2-7, with D possibly matching TRBD1 (5 bases). Trimming took 0 bases from V and 1 from J, leaving 14 bases between them. There are 16 residues in the CDR3. Germline CDR1 SGHRS, CDR2 YFSETQ. The CDR3 DNA sequence: TGCGCCAGCAGCTTGGGAGAGACGACAGATTCCTACGAGCAGTACTTC. This translates into CASSLGETTDSYEQYF.

On this clonotype: At one of its ends the junction is not consistent with the germline gene, which may arise from a read error. The chain is built from TRBV4-1 and TRBJ2-7, with 8 bases identical to TRBD1. Germline assignment: CDR1 MGHRA and CDR2 YSYEKL. This CDR3 spans 15 amino acids. The DNA for the CDR3 is TGCGCCAGCAGCCAAAGGACAGGGTCCCTCTACGGGCAGTACTTC. Protein product: CASSQRTGSLYGQYF.

This clonotype was detected only a few times. The chain combines TRBV20-1 with TRBJ2-1; TRBD2 matches at 10 bases. This CDR3 contains 12 residues. CDR1 and CDR2 from the germline V gene are DFQATT and SNEGSKA (reference sequence). J lost 9 bases, V lost 4 bases, and 3 bases had no gene match. The CDR3 region is CSAMGTSVEQFF. The DNA for the CDR3 is TGCAGTGCTATGGGGACTAGCGTTGAGCAGTTCTTC.

This clonotype occurred a few times. The chain carries TRBV20-1 and TRBJ1-1; D not resolved. The CDR3 totals 19 residues. Trimming stripped 1 base from V and 0 bases from J, with 24 bases between. Germline CDR1 reads DFQATT; CDR2 reads SNEGSKA (reference sequence). CDR3 in amino acids: CSARGYHAGRAHMNTEAFF. The CDR3 DNA reads as TGCAGTGCTAGAGGTTACCACGCGGGGAGGGCCCACATGAACACTGAAGCTTTCTTT.

This rearrangement joins TRBV29-1 to TRBJ2-2; no clear D gene. CDR1 is SQVTM, CDR2 ANQGSEA, per germline. CDR3 length equals 12 residues. V lost 6 bases to trimming and J lost 1 base, with 6 bases between them. The CDR3 region has the DNA TGCAGCGTATGCGTGAACACCGGGGAGCTGTTTTTT. Protein sequence: CSVCVNTGELFF.

The table lists this clonotype with a few counts. The V gene is TRBV5-6, the J gene TRBJ1-2, with 8 nucleotides matching TRBD1. There are 13 residues in the CDR3. Germline V gene lookup returns CDR1 SGHDT and CDR2 YYEEEE. Trimming took 3 bases from V and 4 from J; bases not matched to a gene: 2. CDR3 sequence: CASSSDRGYGYTF. CDR3 bases: TGTGCCAGCAGCTCAGACAGGGGCTATGGCTACACCTTC.